This T cell receptor beta chain was recorded in a study of blood T cell repertoires in COVID-19. The wider study: Collection of acute and convalescent COVID-19 samples took place in the United States, Italy and Spain. T cells, B-cell-depleted T cells, or PBMCs supplied cDNA or gDNA.

V was pared by 5 bases and J by 8 bases, with 12 bases of the junction left unmatched. CDR1 is SGHVS, CDR2 FNYEAQ, per germline. This CDR3 is built from 16 residues. Original methodology: Amplification with reference gene primers provided the estimates of nucleated cell counts. Sequenced by immunoSEQ multiplex PCR; TCRdb stores in-frame clones only, minus some. The V and J calls and clone size are taken from that table; D and trimming were inferred from the DNA. The sample has under 200,000 clones; more than 85% are singletons. This TCR was sampled from a man aged 70-80 years with active or convalescent COVID-19. This chain connects TRBV7-6 to TRBJ1-6; 7 nucleotides line up with TRBD1. The sequencing sample was made of peripheral blood. CDR3 bases: TGTGCCAGCAGCAGGGGGCCGGGGGTTATAGATTCACCCCTCCACTTT. Translating it yields CASSRGPGVIDSPLHF. The full variable domain, rest sourced from reference TRBV7-6 and TRBJ1-6, is GAGVSQSPRYKVTKRGQDVALRCDPISGHVSLYWYRQALGQGPEFLTYFNYEAQQDKSGLPNDRFSAERPEGSISTLTIQRTEQRDSAMYRCASSRGPGVIDSPLHFGNGTRLTVT.